This T cell receptor (beta chain) was identified in a study of blood T cell repertoires in COVID-19. For the study at large: The United States, Italy and Spain were the sources of the acute and convalescent COVID-19 samples. Sample material is recorded as cDNA or gDNA derived from T cells, B-cell-depleted T cells, or PBMCs.

Trimming took 2 bases from V and 10 from J, leaving 6 bases between them. The CDR3 extends over 11 amino acids. Germline V gives CDR1 MRHNA, CDR2 SNTAGT. The data were produced by immunoSEQ multiplex PCR, yet TCRdb's version contains in-frame clones alone and is incomplete. In the table there are about 61,000 clones, 88% of which are singletons. The source is a woman between 45 and 60 years old with active or convalescent COVID-19. The chain is built from TRBV6-4 and TRBJ2-1; D call uncertain. Sequencing was performed on peripheral blood. Here the CDR3 DNA reads TGTGCCAGCAGTGACGGCGGAGAGCAGTTCTTC. It specifies CASSDGGEQFF.